A selection of T cell receptor beta chains follows, all from one sample in a study of blood T cells in healthy people across ages. TCRdb reanalysed the 5' RACE reads using MiXCR and keeps one entry per CDR3 protein. The repertoire holds 1 million or so distinct CDR3 sequences, with around 25% as singletons. These same records also appear under a second study, on T cells of mothers and their children.

Sequencing input: blood. The receptor set was obtained from a girl aged 2-10 years in good health. CDR3s include the opening cysteine and the closing phenylalanine or tryptophan. The D gene is left open where the match is weak. The size field is filled for only some rows; it gives once, few, many or a size class.

d_gene: .; len: 14; j_gene: TRBJ2-4; v_gene: TRBV5-1; abundance: .; CDR3nt: TGCGCCAGCAGCTTGTCGACGGACCAAAACATTCAGTACTTC; CDR3aa: CASSLSTDQNIQYF
d_gene: TRBD2; len: 16; j_gene: TRBJ2-7; v_gene: TRBV27; abundance: few; CDR3nt: TGTGCCAGCAGTTCGGGACTAGCGGGGGACACCTACGAGCAGTACTTC; CDR3aa: CASSSGLAGDTYEQYF
d_gene: .; len: 14; j_gene: TRBJ1-2; v_gene: TRBV29-1; abundance: few; CDR3nt: TGCAGCGTTGAAGCTCCGACAGATAGCTATGGCTACACCTTC; CDR3aa: CSVEAPTDSYGYTF
d_gene: TRBD1; len: 16; j_gene: TRBJ1-1; v_gene: TRBV19; abundance: .; CDR3nt: TGTGCCAGTAGTATCTTCAGACAGGGGGTGAACACTGAAGCTTTCTTT; CDR3aa: CASSIFRQGVNTEAFF
d_gene: TRBD2; len: 18; j_gene: TRBJ2-3; v_gene: TRBV9; abundance: few; CDR3nt: TGTGCCAGCAGCGTAGTGGGGGGACTAGCGCTGGGAGAGGATACGCAGTATTTT; CDR3aa: CASSVVGGLALGEDTQYF
d_gene: .; len: 14; j_gene: TRBJ1-5; v_gene: TRBV24-1; abundance: .; CDR3nt: TGTGCCACCAGTGGACAGGTGAGCAATCAGCCCCAGCATTTT; CDR3aa: CATSGQVSNQPQHF
d_gene: .; len: 11; j_gene: TRBJ2-1; v_gene: TRBV11-1; abundance: few; CDR3nt: TGTGCCAGCAGCTTCGGCGGGACGCAGTTCTTC; CDR3aa: CASSFGGTQFF
d_gene: .; len: 14; j_gene: TRBJ1-2; v_gene: TRBV14; abundance: few; CDR3nt: TGTGCCAGCAGCCACCTGGAGACGGAGGGTGGCTACACCTTC; CDR3aa: CASSHLETEGGYTF
d_gene: TRBD2; len: 17; j_gene: TRBJ2-7; v_gene: TRBV28; abundance: .; CDR3nt: TGTGCCAGCAGTTCGGGACTAGCGGACATCGATATCTACGAGCAGTACTTC; CDR3aa: CASSSGLADIDIYEQYF
d_gene: .; len: 14; j_gene: TRBJ2-5; v_gene: TRBV4-2; abundance: .; CDR3nt: TGTGCCAGCAGCGCAAGCGGAAACCAAGAGACCCAGTACTTC; CDR3aa: CASSASGNQETQYF
d_gene: .; len: 14; j_gene: TRBJ2-7; v_gene: TRBV2; abundance: .; CDR3nt: TGTGCCAGCAAGATCATATCTGGGCCGGGCGAGCAGTACTTC; CDR3aa: CASKIISGPGEQYF
d_gene: TRBD1; len: 17; j_gene: TRBJ2-6; v_gene: TRBV18; abundance: many; CDR3nt: TGTGCCAGCTCACCGGGACAGGTCCCCTCTGGGGCCAACGTCCTGACTTTC; CDR3aa: CASSPGQVPSGANVLTF
d_gene: .; len: 13; j_gene: TRBJ1-6; v_gene: TRBV5-1; abundance: .; CDR3nt: TGCGCCAGCAGCTTGGAGGGACGGCCACCCCTCCACTTT; CDR3aa: CASSLEGRPPLHF
d_gene: TRBD1; len: 13; j_gene: TRBJ2-7; v_gene: TRBV7-4; abundance: few; CDR3nt: TGTGCCAGCAGCAGAGAACAGGGGGACGAGCAGTACTTC; CDR3aa: CASSREQGDEQYF
d_gene: .; len: 13; j_gene: TRBJ2-7; v_gene: TRBV28; abundance: few; CDR3nt: TGTGCCAGCAGTGAGGTGAGCTCCTACGAGCAGTACTTC; CDR3aa: CASSEVSSYEQYF
d_gene: TRBD1; len: 16; j_gene: TRBJ2-5; v_gene: TRBV29-1; abundance: .; CDR3nt: TGCAGCGTCCCCGCCCAGCCAGGGGGCGTTGGAGAGACCCAGTACTTC; CDR3aa: CSVPAQPGGVGETQYF
d_gene: .; len: 16; j_gene: TRBJ2-2; v_gene: TRBV27; abundance: .; CDR3nt: TGTGCCAGCAGTTTCGTCGGGCAGCGGAACACCGGGGAGCTGTTTTTT; CDR3aa: CASSFVGQRNTGELFF
d_gene: .; len: 14; j_gene: TRBJ2-3; v_gene: TRBV6-5; abundance: .; CDR3nt: TGTGCCGTCAGAGGGCTCCCTAGCACAGATACGCAGTATTTT; CDR3aa: CAVRGLPSTDTQYF
d_gene: TRBD2; len: 20; j_gene: TRBJ2-2; v_gene: TRBV4-1; abundance: .; CDR3nt: TGCGCCAGCAGCCAAGAAACGGTAGGACTAGCGGGAGAGGACACCGGGGAGCTGTTTTTT; CDR3aa: CASSQETVGLAGEDTGELFF
d_gene: .; len: 16; j_gene: TRBJ1-4; v_gene: TRBV4-2; abundance: .; CDR3nt: TGTGCCAGCAGCCAAGACGGGACTGCGAGCGACGAAAAACTGTTTTTT; CDR3aa: CASSQDGTASDEKLFF
d_gene: .; len: 13; j_gene: TRBJ1-2; v_gene: TRBV7-9; abundance: .; CDR3nt: TGTGCCAGCAGCTTTTCGGCAGAGGAAGGCTACACCTTC; CDR3aa: CASSFSAEEGYTF
d_gene: .; len: 15; j_gene: TRBJ2-3; v_gene: TRBV7-9; abundance: few; CDR3nt: TGTGCCAGCAGCCTGCAAGGGACCTTGGTAGATACGCAGTATTTT; CDR3aa: CASSLQGTLVDTQYF
d_gene: TRBD2; len: 13; j_gene: TRBJ2-7; v_gene: TRBV29-1; abundance: .; CDR3nt: TGCAGCGTTGAAGGAAGGACTAGAAACGAGCAGTACTTC; CDR3aa: CSVEGRTRNEQYF
d_gene: .; len: 13; j_gene: TRBJ2-3; v_gene: TRBV7-3; abundance: .; CDR3nt: TGTGCCAGCAGCTCAACTCCGCAAGATACGCAGTATTTT; CDR3aa: CASSSTPQDTQYF
d_gene: .; len: 16; j_gene: TRBJ2-5; v_gene: TRBV27; abundance: .; CDR3nt: TGTGCCAGCAGTCCAGGGCCCCGACTAGTTGGGGAGACCCAGTACTTC; CDR3aa: CASSPGPRLVGETQYF
d_gene: .; len: 13; j_gene: TRBJ2-1; v_gene: TRBV13; abundance: .; CDR3nt: TGTGCCAGCAGCTTAGGACCGCCGGGGGAGCAGTTCTTC; CDR3aa: CASSLGPPGEQFF
d_gene: TRBD1; len: 16; j_gene: TRBJ1-1; v_gene: TRBV6-2/TRBV6-3; abundance: .; CDR3nt: TGTGCCAGCCCCCACAGGGGGCTGAGTTGGAACACTGAAGCTTTCTTT; CDR3aa: CASPHRGLSWNTEAFF
d_gene: .; len: 14; j_gene: TRBJ2-1; v_gene: TRBV6-5; abundance: few; CDR3nt: TGTGCCAGCAGTTACCGGAGCTCCTACAATGAGCAGTTCTTC; CDR3aa: CASSYRSSYNEQFF
d_gene: .; len: 13; j_gene: TRBJ1-1; v_gene: TRBV6-5; abundance: .; CDR3nt: TGTGCCAGCAGTTACGGGATTGACACTGAAGCTTTCTTT; CDR3aa: CASSYGIDTEAFF
d_gene: .; len: 16; j_gene: TRBJ2-2; v_gene: TRBV7-2; abundance: few; CDR3nt: TGTGCCAACCTGATTCTCGAGGGGCGGTATACCGGGGAGCTGTATTTT; CDR3aa: CANLILEGRYTGELYF
d_gene: TRBD1; len: 14; j_gene: TRBJ1-2; v_gene: TRBV4-1; abundance: .; CDR3nt: TGCGCCAGCAGCCTACTTACAGGGGGCGATGGCTACACCTTC; CDR3aa: CASSLLTGGDGYTF
d_gene: .; len: 12; j_gene: TRBJ1-4; v_gene: TRBV28; abundance: .; CDR3nt: TGTGCTTCGACTGCCGGTAATGAAAAACTGTTTTTT; CDR3aa: CASTAGNEKLFF
d_gene: .; len: 15; j_gene: TRBJ2-7; v_gene: TRBV27; abundance: .; CDR3nt: TGTGCCAGCAGCTCAAACCGACTAGTCTTCCACGAGCAGTACTTC; CDR3aa: CASSSNRLVFHEQYF
d_gene: TRBD2; len: 15; j_gene: TRBJ2-1; v_gene: TRBV12-3/TRBV12-4; abundance: .; CDR3nt: TGTGCCAGCAGTACCCCTAGCGGGGGTTACAATGAGCAGTTCTTC; CDR3aa: CASSTPSGGYNEQFF
d_gene: .; len: 16; j_gene: TRBJ2-5; v_gene: TRBV7-9; abundance: .; CDR3nt: TGTGCCAGCAGCTTCTCTGGTGGGCCCCGGGGGGAGACCCAGTACTTC; CDR3aa: CASSFSGGPRGETQYF
d_gene: .; len: 19; j_gene: TRBJ2-2; v_gene: TRBV11-2; abundance: .; CDR3nt: TGTGCCAGCAGCCCCGTCCCTGGGACTCGGTCTTTGGGAGCCGGGGAGCTGTTTTTT; CDR3aa: CASSPVPGTRSLGAGELFF
d_gene: .; len: 14; j_gene: TRBJ1-2; v_gene: TRBV12-3/TRBV12-4; abundance: .; CDR3nt: TGTGCCAGCACGAGAGGCACGAATAACTATGGCTACACCTTC; CDR3aa: CASTRGTNNYGYTF
d_gene: .; len: 8; j_gene: TRBJ1-4; v_gene: TRBV27; abundance: .; CDR3nt: TGTGCCAACCCTAAACTGTTTTTT; CDR3aa: CANPKLFF
d_gene: .; len: 11; j_gene: TRBJ2-4; v_gene: TRBV6-1; abundance: .; CDR3nt: TGTGCCAGCAGTGAAATAGGGCCTCAGTACTTC; CDR3aa: CASSEIGPQYF
d_gene: .; len: 12; j_gene: TRBJ2-7; v_gene: TRBV16; abundance: .; CDR3nt: TGTGCCAGCATCTCGGTGGGGTACGAGCAGTACTTC; CDR3aa: CASISVGYEQYF
d_gene: .; len: 13; j_gene: TRBJ1-4; v_gene: TRBV29-1; abundance: .; CDR3nt: TGCAGCGCCGGGGCCGGGCGGAATGAAAAACTGTTTTTT; CDR3aa: CSAGAGRNEKLFF
d_gene: TRBD1; len: 13; j_gene: TRBJ2-7; v_gene: TRBV12-3/TRBV12-4; abundance: few; CDR3nt: TGTGCCAGCACAGACAGGGGGCTGAACGAGCAGTACTTC; CDR3aa: CASTDRGLNEQYF
d_gene: .; len: 13; j_gene: TRBJ2-5; v_gene: TRBV29-1; abundance: .; CDR3nt: TGCAGCGTGGATTGGGATTACCAAGAGACCCAGTACTTC; CDR3aa: CSVDWDYQETQYF
d_gene: TRBD1; len: 14; j_gene: TRBJ1-4; v_gene: TRBV7-2; abundance: .; CDR3nt: TGTGCCAGCAGTCCCGACAGGGAGGGGGAAAAACTGTTTTTT; CDR3aa: CASSPDREGEKLFF
d_gene: .; len: 15; j_gene: TRBJ2-7; v_gene: TRBV5-5; abundance: .; CDR3nt: TGTGCCAGCAAGCACGGGACGGCAAGCTCCTACGAGCAGTACTTC; CDR3aa: CASKHGTASSYEQYF
d_gene: .; len: 15; j_gene: TRBJ1-3; v_gene: TRBV3-1; abundance: few; CDR3nt: TGTGCCAGCAGCCCCACCACCCGCTCTGGAAACACCATATATTTT; CDR3aa: CASSPTTRSGNTIYF
d_gene: TRBD1; len: 15; j_gene: TRBJ1-5; v_gene: TRBV7-9; abundance: few; CDR3nt: TGTGCCAGCAGCTCCGGACAGGGGAGAATTCAGCCCCAGCATTTT; CDR3aa: CASSSGQGRIQPQHF
d_gene: .; len: 15; j_gene: TRBJ2-5; v_gene: TRBV4-3; abundance: .; CDR3nt: TGCGCCAGCAGCACCCGGGTGGTAGGTCAAGAGACCCAGTACTTC; CDR3aa: CASSTRVVGQETQYF
d_gene: .; len: 16; j_gene: TRBJ1-4; v_gene: TRBV15; abundance: .; CDR3nt: TGTGCCACCAGCAGAGGACCCTGGACGGACGAGTCGTGGCTGTTTTTT; CDR3aa: CATSRGPWTDESWLFF